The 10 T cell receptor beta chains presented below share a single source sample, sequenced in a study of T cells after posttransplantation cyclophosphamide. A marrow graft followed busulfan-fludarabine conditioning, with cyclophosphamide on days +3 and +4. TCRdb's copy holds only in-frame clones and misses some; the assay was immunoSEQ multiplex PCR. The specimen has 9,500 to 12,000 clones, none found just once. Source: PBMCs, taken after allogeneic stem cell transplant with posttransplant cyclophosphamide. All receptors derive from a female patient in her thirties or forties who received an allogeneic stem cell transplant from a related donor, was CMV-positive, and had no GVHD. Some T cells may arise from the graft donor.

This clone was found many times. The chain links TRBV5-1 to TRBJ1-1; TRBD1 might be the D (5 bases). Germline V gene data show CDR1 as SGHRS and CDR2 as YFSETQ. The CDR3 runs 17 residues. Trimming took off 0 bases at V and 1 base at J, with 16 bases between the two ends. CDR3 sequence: CASSLANFGGRNTEAFF. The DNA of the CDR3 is TGCGCCAGCAGCTTGGCCAATTTCGGGGGGAGGAACACTGAAGCTTTCTTT.

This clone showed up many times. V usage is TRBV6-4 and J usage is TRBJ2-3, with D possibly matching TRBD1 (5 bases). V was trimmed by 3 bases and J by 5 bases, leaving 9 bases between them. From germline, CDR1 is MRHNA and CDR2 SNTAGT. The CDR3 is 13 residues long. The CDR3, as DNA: TGTGCCAGCAGTGAGGGAAGGGGAGATACGCAGTATTTT. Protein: CASSEGRGDTQYF.

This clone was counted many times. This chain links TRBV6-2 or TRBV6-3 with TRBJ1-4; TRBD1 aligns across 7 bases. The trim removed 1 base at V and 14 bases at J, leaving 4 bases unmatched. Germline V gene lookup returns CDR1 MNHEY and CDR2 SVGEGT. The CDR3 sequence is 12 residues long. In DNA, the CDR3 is TGTGCCAGCAGTTACTACAACAGGGGCCTGTTTTTT. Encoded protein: CASSYYNRGLFF.

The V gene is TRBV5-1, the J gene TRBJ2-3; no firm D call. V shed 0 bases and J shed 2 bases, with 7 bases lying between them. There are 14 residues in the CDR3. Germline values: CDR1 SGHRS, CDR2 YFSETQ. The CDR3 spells CASSLGQSTDTQYF. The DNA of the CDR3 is TGCGCCAGCAGCTTGGGGCAGTCCACAGATACGCAGTATTTT.

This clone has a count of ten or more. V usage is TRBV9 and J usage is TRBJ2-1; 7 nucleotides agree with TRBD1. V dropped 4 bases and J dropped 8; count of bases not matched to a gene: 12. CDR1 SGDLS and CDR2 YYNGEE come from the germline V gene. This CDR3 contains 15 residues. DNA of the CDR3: TGTGCCAGCAGCCCCAGAGGGGGCAGGGCAGATGAGCAGTTCTTC. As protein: CASSPRGGRADEQFF.

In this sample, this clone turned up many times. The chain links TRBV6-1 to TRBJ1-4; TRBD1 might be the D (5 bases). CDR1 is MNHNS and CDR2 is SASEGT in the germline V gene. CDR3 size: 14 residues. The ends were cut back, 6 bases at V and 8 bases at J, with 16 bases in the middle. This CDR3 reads CASSLKGIGEKLFF. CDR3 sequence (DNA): TGTGCCAGCAGCCTGAAGGGGATCGGGGAAAAACTGTTTTTT.

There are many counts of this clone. CDR3 loop: CASMDRDGSPLHF. DNA of the CDR3: TGCGCCAGCATGGACAGAGATGGTTCACCCCTCCACTTT. The V gene is TRBV5-1, the J gene TRBJ1-6; the D gene is possibly TRBD1 (6 bases). With 6 bases removed from V and 9 bases from J, the gap between germline ends came to 13 bases. This CDR3 comprises 13 residues. The germline gives CDR1 SGHRS, CDR2 YFSETQ. The full variable domain, completed using reference TRBV5-1 and TRBJ1-6, is KAGVTQTPRYLIKTRGQQVTLSCSPISGHRSVSWYQQTPGQGLQFLFEYFSETQRNKGNFPGRFSGRQFSNSRSEMNVSTLELGDSALYLCASMDRDGSPLHFGNGTRLTVT.

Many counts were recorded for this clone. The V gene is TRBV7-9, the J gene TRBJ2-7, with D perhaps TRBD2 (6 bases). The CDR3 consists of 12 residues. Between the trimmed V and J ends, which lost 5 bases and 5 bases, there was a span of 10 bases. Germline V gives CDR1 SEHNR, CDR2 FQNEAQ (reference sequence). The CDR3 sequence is CASSPGRHEQYF. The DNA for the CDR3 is TGTGCCAGCAGCCCAGGGAGGCACGAGCAGTACTTC.

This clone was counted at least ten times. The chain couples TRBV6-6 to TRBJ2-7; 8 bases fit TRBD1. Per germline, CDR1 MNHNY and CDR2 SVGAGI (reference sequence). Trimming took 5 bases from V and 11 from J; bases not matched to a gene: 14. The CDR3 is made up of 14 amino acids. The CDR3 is CASSKGQARFLEYF. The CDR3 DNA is TGTGCCAGCAGTAAGGGACAGGCGAGGTTCCTAGAGTACTTC.

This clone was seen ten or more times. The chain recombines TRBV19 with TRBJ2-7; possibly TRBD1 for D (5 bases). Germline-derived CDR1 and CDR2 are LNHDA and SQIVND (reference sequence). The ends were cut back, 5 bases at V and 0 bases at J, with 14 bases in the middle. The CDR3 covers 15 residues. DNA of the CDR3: TGTGCCAGTAGTTTTGGGGCCTCGAGCTCCTACGAGCAGTACTTC. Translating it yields CASSFGASSSYEQYF.